This is a list of T cell receptor beta chains from one sample in a study of shared clonotypes between healthy human individuals. TCRdb's table, derived via immunoSEQ multiplex PCR, lists solely in-frame clones and lacks some. This table holds about 2 million clones, about 95% found once. Source material: naive CD8+ T cells sorted from blood. The receptor source for this set is a man between 18 and 29 years old in good health. Both conserved end residues are part of each CDR3. Each record gives: clone size, J gene, V gene, D gene, CDR3 protein, CDR3 DNA. D genes are given only for firm matches. Not all rows give a size; the values are once, few, many and, for expanded clones, a class.

NA	TRBJ2-7	TRBV19	TRBD2	CASQAVAGVSEQYF	TGTGCCAGTCAGGCGGTGGCGGGAGTTTCCGAGCAGTACTTC
NA	TRBJ2-7	TRBV7-6	TRBD2	CASSQGLAGGFRYEQYF	TGTGCCAGCAGCCAGGGACTAGCGGGAGGTTTTAGGTACGAGCAGTACTTC
NA	TRBJ2-2	TRBV7-9	NA	CASSQGNRNGELFF	TGTGCCAGCAGCCAGGGCAATCGGAACGGGGAGCTGTTTTTT
NA	TRBJ2-7	TRBV5-1	NA	CASSLVWGSSYEQYF	TGCGCCAGCAGCTTGGTATGGGGCTCCTCCTACGAGCAGTACTTC
once	TRBJ2-1	TRBV30	NA	CAWREGLLDNEQFF	TGTGCCTGGAGGGAGGGACTCCTAGACAATGAGCAGTTCTTC
NA	TRBJ2-3	TRBV29-1	NA	CSAEPGSTDTQYF	TGCAGCGCTGAACCGGGGAGCACAGATACGCAGTATTTT
NA	TRBJ2-7	TRBV6-1	TRBD1	CASTPWAGGSYEQYF	TGTGCCAGCACCCCTTGGGCAGGGGGCTCCTACGAGCAGTACTTC
few	TRBJ1-6	TRBV2	NA	CATGPHNSPLHF	TGTGCCACGGGACCACATAATTCACCCCTCCACTTT
NA	TRBJ1-6	TRBV13	NA	CASSLKMAGSPLHF	TGTGCCAGCAGCTTAAAGATGGCTGGTTCACCCCTCCACTTT
once	TRBJ2-1	TRBV6-5	NA	CASSHRGSSYNEQFF	TGTGCCAGCAGCCACCGGGGGAGCTCCTACAATGAGCAGTTCTTC
NA	TRBJ2-7	TRBV25-1	TRBD1	CASSPTGKSYEQYF	TGTGCCAGCAGCCCGACAGGGAAGTCCTACGAGCAGTACTTC
NA	TRBJ2-1	TRBV9	NA	CASSALELQSGNNEQFF	TGTGCCAGCAGCGCCCTAGAATTGCAGTCGGGAAACAATGAGCAGTTCTTC
NA	TRBJ2-7	TRBV9	NA	CASSVDGTLSYEQYF	TGTGCCAGCAGCGTAGACGGGACACTTTCCTACGAGCAGTACTTC
few	TRBJ2-7	TRBV30	NA	CAWSVSGYEQYF	TGTGCCTGGAGTGTAAGCGGCTACGAGCAGTACTTC
NA	TRBJ2-1	TRBV29-1	NA	CSVEGGVGTQGSSYNEQFF	TGCAGCGTTGAAGGGGGAGTGGGGACTCAAGGAAGCTCCTACAATGAGCAGTTCTTC
NA	TRBJ2-7	TRBV11-2	NA	CASSLVPDYEQYF	TGTGCCAGCAGCTTAGTACCAGACTACGAGCAGTACTTC
NA	TRBJ2-3	TRBV21-1	NA	CASSSSTSGMTDTQYF	TGTGCCAGCAGCAGTTCGACTAGCGGGATGACAGATACGCAGTATTTT
NA	TRBJ2-7	TRBV5-1	TRBD1	CASSLDWTGKTYEQYF	TGCGCCAGCAGCTTGGATTGGACAGGGAAAACCTACGAGCAGTACTTC
NA	TRBJ2-7	TRBV11-2	NA	CASSPTGYEQYF	TGTGCCAGCAGCCCCACCGGGTACGAGCAGTACTTC
NA	TRBJ2-5	TRBV5-6	NA	CASSFVPGETQYF	TGTGCCAGCAGCTTCGTACCGGGGGAGACCCAGTACTTC
NA	TRBJ2-2	TRBV4-3	TRBD2	CASSQDGVAGTNTGELFF	TGCGCCAGCAGCCAAGATGGAGTAGCGGGAACCAACACCGGGGAGCTGTTTTTT
NA	TRBJ1-1	TRBV5-6	NA	CASSDAGVMNTEAFF	TGTGCCAGCAGCGACGCAGGGGTTATGAACACTGAAGCTTTCTTT
NA	TRBJ1-1	TRBV7-8	TRBD1	CASKLGTGPNTEAFF	TGTGCCAGCAAGCTGGGGACAGGGCCTAACACTGAAGCTTTCTTT
NA	TRBJ1-1	TRBV6-6	TRBD1	CASSPDRVNTEAFF	TGTGCCAGCAGCCCTGACAGGGTGAACACTGAAGCTTTCTTT
NA	TRBJ2-1	TRBV4-3	TRBD2	CASSQDARGLAGVLDEQFF	TGCGCCAGCAGCCAAGATGCCCGGGGACTAGCGGGAGTTCTGGATGAGCAGTTCTTC
NA	TRBJ1-6	TRBV27	NA	CASTTLRASGNSPLHF	TGTGCCAGCACCACTCTGAGGGCCTCGGGGAATTCACCCCTCCACTTT
NA	TRBJ2-1	TRBV15	TRBD2	CATSRDAVTSGSSYNEQFF	TGTGCCACCAGCAGAGATGCGGTGACTAGCGGCAGCTCCTACAATGAGCAGTTCTTC
NA	TRBJ1-6	TRBV6-1	NA	CASSEVRGFGSPLHF	TGTGCCAGCAGTGAAGTGAGAGGCTTCGGTTCACCCCTCCACTTT
once	TRBJ2-5	TRBV29-1	NA	CSVLRVGDGLETQYF	TGCAGCGTTCTTAGGGTAGGGGATGGTCTGGAGACCCAGTACTTC
NA	TRBJ2-4	TRBV5-1	TRBD1	CASGDRESNIQYF	TGCGCCAGCGGGGACAGGGAGTCGAACATTCAGTACTTC
once	TRBJ2-7	TRBV28	NA	CASSLVDSLYEQYF	TGTGCCAGCAGTTTGGTGGACAGCCTCTACGAGCAGTACTTC
once	TRBJ2-2	TRBV7-8	NA	CASSPETVNTGELFF	TGTGCCAGCAGCCCCGAGACAGTTAACACCGGGGAGCTGTTTTTT
NA	TRBJ1-1	TRBV6-5	NA	CASSYGLGTNTEAFF	TGTGCCAGCAGTTACGGTTTGGGGACTAACACTGAAGCTTTCTTT
NA	TRBJ1-2	TRBV7-9	TRBD1	CASSLGAGTGDGYTF	TGTGCCAGCAGCTTAGGGGCCGGGACAGGGGACGGCTACACCTTC
once	TRBJ2-5	TRBV9	TRBD2	CASSDGGEETQYF	TGTGCCAGCAGCGATGGGGGGGAGGAGACCCAGTACTTC
NA	TRBJ2-7	TRBV6-5	NA	CASRSSYEQYF	TGTGCCAGCCGGAGCTCCTACGAGCAGTACTTC
NA	TRBJ2-2	TRBV2	NA	CASSLQANTGELFF	TGTGCCAGCTCTCTTCAGGCGAACACCGGGGAGCTGTTTTTT
few	TRBJ1-2	TRBV4-1	NA	CASSQGQNYGYTF	TGCGCCAGCAGCCAAGGACAGAACTATGGCTACACCTTC
NA	TRBJ2-2	TRBV10-2	NA	CASSDRGNTGELFF	TGCGCCAGCAGTGACAGGGGAAACACCGGGGAGCTGTTTTTT
once	TRBJ2-1	TRBV5-8	NA	CASSLAPSSYNEQFF	TGTGCCAGCAGCTTGGCTCCCAGCTCCTACAATGAGCAGTTCTTC
NA	TRBJ2-3	TRBV29-1	TRBD2	CSVEDELAGGRDTQYF	TGCAGCGTTGAAGATGAACTAGCGGGAGGCAGAGATACGCAGTATTTT
NA	TRBJ2-5	TRBV25-1	TRBD2	CASSEYSGDAQETQYF	TGTGCCAGCAGTGAATATAGCGGGGATGCACAAGAGACCCAGTACTTC
NA	TRBJ2-7	TRBV5-6	TRBD1	CASTASGGSYEQYF	TGTGCCAGCACCGCGTCAGGGGGCAGTTACGAGCAGTACTTC
NA	TRBJ2-5	TRBV28	TRBD1	CASSYDRAQETQYF	TGTGCCAGCAGCTATGACAGGGCCCAAGAGACCCAGTACTTC
NA	TRBJ2-3	TRBV10-3	NA	CAISEVLSTRGTDTQYF	TGTGCCATCAGTGAAGTGTTATCGACCCGCGGCACAGATACGCAGTATTTT
NA	TRBJ1-2	TRBV4-1	TRBD1	CASSFTTGNYGYTF	TGCGCCAGCAGTTTCACGACAGGGAACTATGGCTACACCTTC
NA	TRBJ2-7	TRBV7-2	NA	CASSFPLRGPEQYF	TGTGCCAGCAGCTTCCCATTGCGGGGACCCGAGCAGTACTTC
NA	TRBJ2-7	TRBV4-3	TRBD2	CASSQDKAGGFHEQYF	TGCGCCAGCAGCCAAGATAAGGCGGGAGGGTTCCACGAGCAGTACTTC
once	TRBJ1-1	TRBV9	NA	CASGGEGLEAFF	TGTGCCAGTGGAGGGGAGGGTCTTGAAGCTTTCTTT
NA	TRBJ1-5	TRBV6-5	TRBD1	CASSDRAGPQHF	TGTGCCAGCAGCGACAGGGCCGGGCCCCAGCATTTT
NA	TRBJ2-3	TRBV7-2	TRBD1	CASSLGDSATDTQYF	TGTGCCAGCAGCTTGGGGGACAGCGCCACAGATACGCAGTATTTT
NA	TRBJ2-1	TRBV6-6	NA	CASTQGWAAEQFF	TGTGCCAGCACCCAGGGGTGGGCGGCGGAGCAGTTCTTC
NA	TRBJ1-2	TRBV6-6	NA	CASSPGGVGYTF	TGTGCCAGCAGCCCAGGCGGGGTCGGCTACACCTTC
once	TRBJ1-4	TRBV9	NA	CASSVDNEKLFF	TGTGCCAGCAGCGTCGATAATGAAAAACTGTTTTTT
NA	TRBJ1-1	TRBV10-3	NA	CAISGGDTEAFF	TGTGCCATCAGCGGGGGGGACACTGAAGCTTTCTTT
NA	TRBJ2-4	TRBV10-3	NA	CAIQGSENIQYF	TGTGCCATTCAGGGTTCTGAAAACATTCAGTACTTC
NA	TRBJ2-7	TRBV7-8	TRBD1	CASSSGQGTDYEQYF	TGTGCCAGCAGCTCTGGACAGGGCACCGACTACGAGCAGTACTTC
NA	TRBJ2-1	TRBV7-9	NA	CASSSGLTTYNEQFF	TGTGCCAGCAGCTCAGGGCTGACCACTTACAATGAGCAGTTCTTC
once	TRBJ2-2	TRBV27	NA	CASKIAQPAGELFF	TGTGCCAGCAAAATAGCACAGCCGGCCGGGGAGCTGTTTTTT
NA	TRBJ2-3	TRBV7-8	NA	CASTHLTGEKTDTQYF	TGTGCCAGCACCCACCTCACGGGAGAGAAAACAGATACGCAGTATTTT